Each of the 14 T cell receptor gamma chains below was sequenced from the same sample in a study of gamma-delta chains in newborns, infants, children. TCRdb repeated clone calling on the reads with CATT. The sample lists roughly 2,500 gamma-chain clones; roughly 28% were seen once. The sequenced material came from blood. These receptors originate from a child who was a newborn, infant or young child, either healthy, febrile or measles-vaccinated (not recorded which).

In its sample, this clone was seen a few times. The rearrangement joins TRGV9 to TRGJP. CDR1 GITISATS and CDR2 ISYDGTV come from the germline V gene (reference sequence). Unmatched junction bases numbered 7, after V lost 0 bases and J lost 11 bases. The CDR3 contains 16 residues. The CDR3 DNA reads TGTGCCTTGTGGGAGGTGCATACGCTGGGCAAAAAAATCAAGGTATTT. Its protein product is CALWEVHTLGKKIKVF.

This clone is judged medium-sized. The V gene is TRGV9, the J gene TRGJP. The CDR3 loop spans 17 amino acids. The trim removed 2 bases at V and 6 bases at J, leaving 7 bases unmatched. Germline CDR1 and CDR2: GITISATS and ISYDGTV (reference sequence). The CDR3 loop reads CALWEDDIELGKKIKVF. The DNA for the CDR3 is TGTGCCTTGTGGGAGGACGATATAGAGTTGGGCAAAAAAATCAAGGTATTT.

The chain has TRGV9 and TRGJP. V dropped 0 bases and J dropped 7; count of bases not matched to a gene: 9. The CDR3 is 18 residues long. Germline CDR1 GITISATS, CDR2 ISYDGTV (reference sequence). The CDR3 spells CALWEVPYVELGKKIKVF. The CDR3 nucleotides are TGTGCCTTGTGGGAGGTGCCTTATGTGGAGTTGGGCAAAAAAATCAAGGTATTT.

This clone occurred once. The chain has TRGV9 and TRGJP. J was trimmed by 7 bases and V by 3 bases; bases with no gene match: 12. The CDR3 is 18 amino acids. In germline, CDR1 is GITISATS, CDR2 ISYDGTV (reference sequence). CDR3: CALWEIPGEELGKKIKVF. As DNA, the CDR3 is TGTGCCTTGTGGGAGATCCCTGGGGAGGAGTTGGGCAAAAAAATCAAGGTATTT.

As to this clone: A far larger clone is a single base away, which makes a read error likely. The rearrangement links TRGV9 to TRGJP. Germline V gene sequence: CDR1 GITISATS, CDR2 ISYDGTV (reference sequence). The CDR3 sequence is 17 residues long. This chain's CDR3 is CAWWEAPGELGKKIKVF. The CDR3 DNA is TGTGCCTGGTGGGAGGCCCCTGGAGAGTTGGGCAAAAAAATCAAGGTATTT.

The chain combines TRGV4 with TRGJ1 or TRGJ2. V lost 10 bases, J lost 4 bases, and 13 bases stayed unmatched. CDR1 EGSTGY and CDR2 YDSYTSSV come from the germline V gene. The CDR3 has 13 residues. CDR3 bases: TGTGCCACTTCCCCCGTGAAATATTATAAGAAACTCTTT. It yields the protein CATSPVKYYKKLF.

Judged by abundance, this clone is large. A much larger clone differs from this one at a single base, so this may be a read error. This specimen includes other DNA sequences encoding the same CDR3. The rearrangement uses TRGV9 and TRGJP. Germline assignment: CDR1 GITISATS and CDR2 ISYDGTV (reference sequence). There are 16 residues in the CDR3. The ends lost 1 base at V and 4 bases at J; junction bases unmatched: 1. As DNA, the CDR3 is TGTGCCTTGTGGGAGGTACAAGAGTTGGGCAAAAAAATCAAGGTATTT. Its translation is CALWEVQELGKKIKVF.

Only a few counts were recorded for this clone. The chain recombines TRGV9 with TRGJP. V lost 2 bases and J lost 4; bases outside the gene matches: 8. Germline V gene lookup returns CDR1 GITISATS and CDR2 ISYDGTV (reference sequence). This CDR3 is 18 amino acids long. CDR3 sequence: CALWEAYKQELGKKIKVF. The DNA for the CDR3 is TGTGCCTTGTGGGAGGCCTACAAACAAGAGTTGGGCAAAAAAATCAAGGTATTT.

This clone has only a few counts. J is TRGJP and V is TRGV9. The germline gives CDR1 GITISATS, CDR2 ISYDGTV (reference sequence). This CDR3 spans 16 amino acids. Trimming at V came to 3 bases and at J to 6 bases, leaving 5 bases not matched to a gene. CDR3 residues: CALWEYSELGKKIKVF. Here the CDR3 DNA reads TGTGCCTTGTGGGAGTATTCAGAGTTGGGCAAAAAAATCAAGGTATTT.

This clone was seen a handful of times. The genes are TRGV9 and TRGJP. V was pared by 0 bases and J by 7 bases, with 9 bases of the junction left unmatched. The CDR3 length is 18 residues. Germline CDR1 is GITISATS and CDR2 is ISYDGTV (reference sequence). CDR3 sequence: CALWEVHRGELGKKIKVF. Written as DNA, the CDR3 is TGTGCCTTGTGGGAGGTGCATAGGGGTGAGTTGGGCAAAAAAATCAAGGTATTT.

By share, this clone ranks as large. This sample also contains other DNA sequences that code for the same CDR3. V usage is TRGV9 and J usage is TRGJP. Germline lookup yields CDR1 GITISATS and CDR2 ISYDGTV (reference sequence). V dropped 2 bases and J dropped 4; count of bases not matched to a gene: 2. The CDR3 extends over 16 amino acids. The CDR3 is CALWEEQELGKKIKVF. Written as DNA, the CDR3 is TGTGCCTTGTGGGAGGAACAAGAGTTGGGCAAAAAAATCAAGGTATTT.

By share of the sample, this clone is large. This specimen includes other DNA sequences encoding the same CDR3. V gene TRGV9 combines with J gene TRGJP. CDR1 GITISATS and CDR2 ISYDGTV come from the germline V gene (reference sequence). The CDR3 is 15 amino acids. J gave up 5 bases and V 3 bases, and 1 base lay outside the gene matches. CDR3 loop: CALWEKELGKKIKVF. Written as DNA, the CDR3 is TGTGCCTTGTGGGAGAAAGAGTTGGGCAAAAAAATCAAGGTATTT.

In its sample, this clone is large. The same CDR3 arises from other DNA sequences in this sample as well. V usage is TRGV9 and J usage is TRGJP. Germline CDR1 reads GITISATS; CDR2 reads ISYDGTV (reference sequence). The CDR3 is made up of 16 amino acids. Losses at the gene ends were 1 base for V and 6 bases for J; bases not matched to a gene: 3. CDR3 residues: CALWEVGELGKKIKVF. Written as DNA, the CDR3 is TGTGCCTTGTGGGAGGTAGGAGAGTTGGGCAAAAAAATCAAGGTATTT.

The V call is TRGV9, the J call TRGJP. Germline-derived CDR1 and CDR2 are GITISATS and ISYDGTV (reference sequence). This CDR3 is built from 16 residues. V lost 4 bases and J lost 7; bases outside the gene matches: 7. The CDR3 reads CALWDAGELGKKIKVF. The CDR3 DNA is TGTGCCTTGTGGGACGCCGGGGAGTTGGGCAAAAAAATCAAGGTATTT.